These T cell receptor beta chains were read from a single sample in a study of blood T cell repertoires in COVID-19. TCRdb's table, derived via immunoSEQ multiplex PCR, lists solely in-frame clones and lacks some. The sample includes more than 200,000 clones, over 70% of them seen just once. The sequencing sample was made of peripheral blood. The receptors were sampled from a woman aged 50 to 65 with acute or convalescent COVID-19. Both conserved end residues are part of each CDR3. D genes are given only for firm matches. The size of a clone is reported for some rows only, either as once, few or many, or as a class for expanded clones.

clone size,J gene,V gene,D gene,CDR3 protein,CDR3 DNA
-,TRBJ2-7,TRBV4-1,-,CASSQARREAHEQYF,TGCGCCAGCAGCCAAGCTCGACGGGAAGCCCACGAGCAGTACTTC
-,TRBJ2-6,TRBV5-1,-,CASRYDTTGANVLTF,TGCGCCAGCAGGTACGACACAACTGGGGCCAACGTCCTGACTTTC
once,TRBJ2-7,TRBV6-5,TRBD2,CASSPLAGVYEQYF,TGTGCCAGCAGTCCACTAGCGGGAGTCTACGAGCAGTACTTC
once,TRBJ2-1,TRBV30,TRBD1,CAWGTGMGSEQFF,TGTGCCTGGGGGACAGGGATGGGGAGTGAGCAGTTCTTC
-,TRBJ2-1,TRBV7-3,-,CASSLSGGASGPYNEQFF,TGTGCCAGCAGCTTATCGGGTGGCGCTAGTGGCCCCTACAATGAGCAGTTCTTC
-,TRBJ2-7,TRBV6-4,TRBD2,CASSDCRLAGGPYEQYF,TGTGCCAGCAGTGACTGCAGGCTAGCGGGAGGTCCGTACGAGCAGTACTTC
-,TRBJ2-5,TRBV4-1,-,CASSPNGEFQETQYF,TGCGCCAGCAGCCCTAACGGGGAATTCCAAGAGACCCAGTACTTC
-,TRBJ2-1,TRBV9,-,CASSVATGKSSYNEQFF,TGTGCCAGCAGCGTGGCGACAGGTAAGAGCTCCTACAATGAGCAGTTCTTC
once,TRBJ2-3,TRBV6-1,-,CASSDGGASTDTQYF,TGTGCCAGCAGTGACGGCGGGGCTAGCACAGATACGCAGTATTTT
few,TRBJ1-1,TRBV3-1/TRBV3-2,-,CASSQAKGTEAFF,TGTGCCAGCAGCCAAGCTAAGGGGACTGAAGCTTTCTTT
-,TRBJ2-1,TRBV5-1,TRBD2,CASTRSGGDEQFF,TGCGCCAGCACCCGATCCGGGGGGGATGAGCAGTTCTTC
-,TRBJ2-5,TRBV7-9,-,CASSLSGGLVPPYQETQYF,TGTGCCAGCAGCTTATCGGGTGGGTTGGTTCCGCCGTACCAAGAGACCCAGTACTTC
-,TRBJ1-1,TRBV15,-,CATSIGPNTEAFF,TGTGCCACCAGCATTGGGCCGAACACTGAAGCTTTCTTT
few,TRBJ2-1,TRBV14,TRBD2,CASSQLGAGTYNEQFF,TGTGCCAGCAGCCAGCTTGGAGCGGGAACCTACAATGAGCAGTTCTTC
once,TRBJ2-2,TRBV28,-,CASSFTRPNTGELFF,TGTGCCAGCAGTTTCACCAGGCCGAACACCGGGGAGCTGTTTTTT
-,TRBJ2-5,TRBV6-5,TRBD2,CASSFGTRGETQYF,TGTGCCAGCAGTTTCGGGACTAGGGGAGAGACCCAGTACTTC
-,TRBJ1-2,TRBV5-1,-,CASSLGRRESVGTGYTF,TGCGCCAGCAGCTTGGGGAGACGGGAGTCTGTGGGGACTGGCTACACCTTC
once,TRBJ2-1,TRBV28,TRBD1,CASSSPGGLSNEQFF,TGTGCCAGCAGTTCACCAGGGGGCTTATCCAATGAGCAGTTCTTC
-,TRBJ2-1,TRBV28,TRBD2,CASSSSGRIYNEQFF,TGTGCCAGCAGTTCTAGCGGGAGAATCTACAATGAGCAGTTCTTC
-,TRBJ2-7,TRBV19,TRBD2,CAAGTGGQSYEQYF,TGTGCCGCAGGAACGGGAGGCCAATCCTACGAGCAGTACTTC
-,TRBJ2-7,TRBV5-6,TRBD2,CASSSMGTSTYEQYF,TGTGCCAGCAGCTCCATGGGGACTAGCACCTACGAGCAGTACTTC
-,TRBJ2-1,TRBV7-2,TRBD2,CASSLLAGVDEQFF,TGTGCCAGCAGCTTACTAGCGGGAGTTGATGAGCAGTTCTTC
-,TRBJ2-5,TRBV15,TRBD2,CATSRDLVGTSGQETQYF,TGTGCCACCAGCAGAGATTTAGTGGGGACTAGCGGGCAAGAGACCCAGTACTTC
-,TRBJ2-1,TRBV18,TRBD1,CASSPRQGLSSYNEQFF,TGTGCCAGCTCACCTCGACAGGGCCTAAGCTCCTACAATGAGCAGTTCTTC
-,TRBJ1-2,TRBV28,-,CASKLGPTVDGYTF,TGTGCCAGCAAACTGGGGCCCACGGTCGATGGCTACACCTTC
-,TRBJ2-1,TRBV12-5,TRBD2,CASAPTSGAYNEQFF,TGTGCTAGTGCCCCGACTAGCGGGGCCTACAATGAGCAGTTCTTC
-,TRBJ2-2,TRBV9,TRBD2,CASRKAGTGELFF,TGTGCCAGCAGGAAAGCGGGAACCGGGGAGCTGTTTTTT
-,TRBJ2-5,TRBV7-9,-,CASSLEAGNKETQYF,TGTGCCAGCAGCTTAGAAGCGGGCAATAAGGAGACCCAGTACTTC
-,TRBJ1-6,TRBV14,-,CASSQEWARSPLHF,TGTGCCAGCAGCCAAGAATGGGCCCGATCACCCCTCCACTTT
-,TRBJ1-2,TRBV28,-,CASSLVHHGDYTF,TGTGCCAGCAGTTTAGTTCACCACGGGGACTACACCTTC
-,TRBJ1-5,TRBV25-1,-,CASSPRCVRGNQPQHF,TGTGCCAGCTCCCCCCGCTGCGTCAGGGGCAATCAGCCCCAGCATTTT
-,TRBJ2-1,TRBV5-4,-,CASSWNLDNEQFF,TGTGCCAGCAGCTGGAACCTAGACAATGAGCAGTTCTTC
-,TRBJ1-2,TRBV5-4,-,CASSSGGYGYTF,TGTGCCAGCAGCTCCGGCGGCTATGGCTACACCTTC
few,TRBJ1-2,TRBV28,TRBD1,CASSSTGGLRYGYTF,TGTGCCAGCAGTTCTACAGGGGGTCTTCGGTATGGCTACACCTTC
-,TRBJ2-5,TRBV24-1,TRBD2,CATSPTSGGPETQYF,TGTGCCACCAGTCCGACTAGCGGGGGTCCAGAGACCCAGTACTTC
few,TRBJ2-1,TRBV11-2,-,CASSLGRLYNEQFF,TGTGCCAGCAGCTTAGGGCGGCTGTACAATGAGCAGTTCTTC
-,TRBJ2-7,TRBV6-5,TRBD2,CASSYSGSGSYEQYF,TGTGCCAGCAGTTACTCGGGTAGCGGGAGCTACGAGCAGTACTTC
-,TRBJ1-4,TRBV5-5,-,CASSLQGNEKLFF,TGTGCCAGCAGCCTACAGGGAAATGAAAAACTGTTTTTT
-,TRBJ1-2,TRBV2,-,CAGGEVYGYTF,TGTGCCGGCGGCGAGGTCTATGGCTACACCTTC
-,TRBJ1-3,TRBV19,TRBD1,CASSIAEGAPGNTIYF,TGTGCCAGTAGTATAGCTGAGGGGGCGCCTGGAAACACCATATATTTT
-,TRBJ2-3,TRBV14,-,CASSHFTEQGTDTQYF,TGTGCCAGCAGCCATTTCACTGAACAGGGCACAGATACGCAGTATTTT
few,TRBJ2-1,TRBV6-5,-,CASSPQGYSDEQFF,TGTGCCAGCAGTCCACAGGGCTATTCGGATGAGCAGTTCTTC
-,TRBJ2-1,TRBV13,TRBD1,CASSSLQGAGAYNEQFF,TGTGCCAGCAGTTCTCTACAGGGGGCCGGGGCCTACAATGAGCAGTTCTTC
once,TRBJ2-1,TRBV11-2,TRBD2,CASRTGLSNNEQFF,TGTGCCAGCAGGACGGGACTATCCAACAATGAGCAGTTCTTC
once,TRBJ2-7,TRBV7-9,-,CASSPDGGHEQYF,TGTGCCAGCAGTCCAGATGGGGGCCACGAGCAGTACTTC
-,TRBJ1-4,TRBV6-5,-,CASTQAPGGIEKLFF,TGTGCCAGCACCCAAGCCCCCGGAGGGATCGAAAAACTGTTTTTT
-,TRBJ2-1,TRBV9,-,CASSPTSVINEQFF,TGTGCCAGCAGCCCAACGTCAGTCATCAATGAGCAGTTCTTC
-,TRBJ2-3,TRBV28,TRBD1,CASSPPGQTTDTQYF,TGTGCCAGCAGTCCCCCGGGACAGACCACAGATACGCAGTATTTT
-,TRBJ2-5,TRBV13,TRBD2,CASSNTRAGVGETQYF,TGTGCCAGCAGCAACACCCGAGCGGGAGTGGGGGAGACCCAGTACTTC
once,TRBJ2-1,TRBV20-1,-,CSVSELAWQFF,TGCAGTGTATCGGAGTTAGCTTGGCAGTTCTTC
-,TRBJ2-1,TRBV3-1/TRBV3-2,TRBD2,CASSQGLAGRRFGHEQFF,TGTGCCAGCAGCCAAGGCCTAGCGGGCCGGAGATTTGGCCATGAGCAGTTCTTC
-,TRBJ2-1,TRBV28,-,CASSSSRYNEQFF,TGTGCCAGCAGTTCCTCTAGATACAATGAGCAGTTCTTC